One sample yielded the 15 T cell receptor beta chains listed below, sequenced in a study of PD-1 blockade in classical Hodgkin lymphoma. TCRdb keeps only in-frame clones here, not all; method: immunoSEQ multiplex PCR. The top ten clones hold roughly 8.9% of a sample with 17,000 or so clones, 84% of them seen once. Time point in this sample: newly diagnosed, previously untreated cHL patient sample. Sequenced input: peripheral blood mononuclear cells (PBMCs). These receptor sequences come from a human donor with classical Hodgkin lymphoma.

This chain links TRBV7-9 with TRBJ1-1; D is perhaps TRBD1 (5 bases). Germline CDR1 and CDR2: SEHNR and FQNEAQ (reference sequence). The CDR3 length is 15 residues. Deletions cut 8 bases from V and 2 bases from J, with 18 bases between. CDR3 region: CASGPPGRGNTEAFF. CDR3 in DNA: TGTGCCAGCGGCCCCCCGGGGAGGGGAAACACTGAAGCTTTCTTT.

The J gene is TRBJ2-3, the V gene TRBV6-4; 10 positions agree with TRBD2. There are 15 residues in the CDR3. V trimming: 2 bases; J trimming: 1 base; junction bases outside the gene matches: 0. In germline, CDR1 is MRHNA, CDR2 SNTAGT. CDR3 protein: CASSDGTSGTDTQYF. The CDR3 region has the DNA TGTGCCAGCAGTGACGGGACTAGCGGCACAGATACGCAGTATTTT.

The chain uses TRBV10-2 and TRBJ1-1; TRBD1 is a possible D gene (5 bases). This CDR3 contains 14 residues. Trimming shortened V by 6 bases and J by 12 bases, and 23 bases separated the two germline ends. Germline V CDR1 and CDR2: WSHSY, SAAADI. The CDR3 protein is CASRLTGPRDGSFF. The CDR3 DNA sequence: TGCGCCAGCAGACTAACAGGCCCTAGGGATGGGTCTTTCTTT.

The chain joins TRBV27 to TRBJ2-1; D might be TRBD2 (5 bases). Trimming left V 5 bases short and J 4 bases short, with 21 bases between. Germline V gene lookup returns CDR1 MNHEY and CDR2 SMNVEV (reference sequence). The CDR3 extends over 17 amino acids. Here the CDR3 reads CASSPIILRTSYNEQFF. Here the CDR3 DNA reads TGTGCCAGCAGTCCGATAATCTTGCGGACTTCTTACAATGAGCAGTTCTTC.

This clone was seen just once. V gene TRBV2 combines with J gene TRBJ2-1; 11 bases are shared with TRBD2. The ends lost 11 bases at V and 9 bases at J; junction bases unmatched: 12. The CDR3 loop spans 14 amino acids. Germline assignment: CDR1 SNHLY and CDR2 FYNNEI. CDR3 nucleotides: TGTGCCGGGTTGACGACTAGCGGGATAGGTGAGCAGTTCTTC. Its translation: CAGLTTSGIGEQFF.

The rearrangement links TRBV9 to TRBJ2-7; D gene ambiguous. CDR3 length equals 15 residues. Deletions cut 2 bases from V and 3 bases from J, with 15 bases between. CDR1 and CDR2 from the germline V gene are SGDLS and YYNGEE. CDR3 in amino acids: CASSVDPKVLYEQYF. The CDR3 DNA sequence: TGTGCCAGCAGCGTCGACCCAAAAGTACTCTACGAGCAGTACTTC.

The chain carries TRBV18 and TRBJ2-4; unclear D gene. Trimming pared 8 bases from V and 6 bases from J, leaving 17 bases between. CDR3 size: 14 residues. Germline V lookup: CDR1 KGHSH, CDR2 LQKENI. The CDR3 DNA sequence: TGTGCCAGCGCCCAACTCTCGGACGGAAACATTCAGTACTTC. This sequence encodes CASAQLSDGNIQYF.

A single count supports this clone. The chain recombines TRBV7-3 with TRBJ1-1; D is uncertain. The V and J ends lost 4 bases and 1 base respectively, with 7 bases between them. The CDR3 has 13 residues. The germline V gene encodes CDR1 SGHTA and CDR2 FQGTGA. CDR3: CASSSNTNTEAFF. CDR3 DNA: TGTGCCAGCAGCTCTAACACGAACACTGAAGCTTTCTTT.

DNA of the CDR3: TGTGCCAGCAGCTTAGTCCCCGGGACAGGGCTGACTGAAGCTTTCTTT. Its translation: CASSLVPGTGLTEAFF. J is TRBJ1-1 and V is TRBV11-2, with 9 bases matching TRBD1. Germline CDR1 is SGHAT and CDR2 is FQNNGV. J lost 5 bases, V lost 1 base, and 8 bases had no gene match. This CDR3 spans 16 amino acids.

The chain employs TRBV5-6 and TRBJ2-2; tentatively, D is TRBD1 or TRBD2 (5 bases each). This CDR3 comprises 16 residues. V gave up 0 bases and J gave up 2 bases, with 11 bases separating them. Germline CDR1 is SGHDT and CDR2 is YYEEEE. The CDR3 region has the DNA TGTGCCAGCAGCTTGGGACAGAGGGGTAACACCGGGGAGCTGTTTTTT. Its translation: CASSLGQRGNTGELFF.

This clone has just one count. CDR3 loop: CASSLGPGQPRGTDTQYF. As DNA, the CDR3 is TGTGCCAGCAGCTTGGGACCGGGGCAGCCGCGGGGCACAGATACGCAGTATTTT. V gene TRBV5-8 combines with J gene TRBJ2-3; perhaps D is TRBD1 or TRBD2 (5 bases each). The CDR3 is made up of 18 amino acids. Trimming removed 0 bases at V and 1 base at J, with 18 bases between. Per the germline V gene, CDR1 is SGHTS and CDR2 is YDEGEE. The full variable domain, with the rest looked up from reference TRBV5-8 and TRBJ2-3, is EAGVTQSPTHLIKTRGQQATLRCSPISGHTSVYWYQQALGLGLQFLLWYDEGEERNRGNFPPRFSGRQFPNYSSELNVNALELEDSALYLCASSLGPGQPRGTDTQYFGPGTRLTVL.

The chain is built from TRBV29-1 and TRBJ2-3; TRBD1 matches 8 bases. The CDR3 loop spans 13 amino acids. The junction had 4 bases not matched to a gene; V was cut back by 8 bases and J by 0 bases. The germline V gene has CDR1 SQVTM and CDR2 ANQGSEA. CDR3 protein: CSQTGGSTDTQYF. CDR3 nucleotide sequence: TGCAGCCAAACAGGGGGTAGCACAGATACGCAGTATTTT.

The table lists this clone with a count of one. This chain connects TRBV28 to TRBJ2-2; the match to TRBD1 covers 7 bases. CDR1 MDHEN and CDR2 SYDVKM come from the germline V gene. Germline trimming cut 6 bases from V and 0 bases from J; bases unmatched to any gene: 7. The CDR3 covers 16 residues. In DNA, the CDR3 is TGTGCCAGCAGGGGTCAGGACAGGTCGAACACCGGGGAGCTGTTTTTT. As protein: CASRGQDRSNTGELFF.

The chain is built from TRBV11-3 and TRBJ2-2; the D gene is possibly TRBD1 (6 bases). The CDR3 covers 13 residues. Germline assignment: CDR1 SGHNT and CDR2 YENEEA. Trimming pared 5 bases from V and 6 bases from J, leaving 10 bases between. The CDR3: CASSPQGSGELFF. The CDR3 nucleotides read TGTGCCAGCAGCCCCCAGGGGTCCGGGGAGCTGTTTTTT.

The V and J genes are TRBV25-1 and TRBJ1-1; D is unclear. In germline, CDR1 is MGHDK, CDR2 SYGVNS. This CDR3 is 13 amino acids long. The V end was cut by 3 bases, the J end by 8 bases, with 13 bases between. CDR3 coding DNA: TGTGCCAGCAGTGAGAATGGGCCCACCGAAGCTTTCTTT. Protein: CASSENGPTEAFF.